This T cell receptor beta chain was sequenced in a study of blood T cell repertoires in COVID-19. In the study overall: Acute-phase and convalescent COVID-19 samples originated in the United States, Italy and Spain. Sources were T cells, B-cell-depleted T cells, or PBMCs; the material itself was cDNA or gDNA.

A few counts support this clone. V was cut by 8 bases and J by 3 bases, with 17 bases left in between. This CDR3 is 15 amino acids long. Germline V gives CDR1 SGHAT, CDR2 FQNNGV. Method: immunoSEQ multiplex PCR; TCRdb's copy keeps in-frame clones and lacks some. The sample holds about 190,000 clones; 70% to 90% are singletons and the top ten take under 2.5%. Sequenced sample: peripheral blood. The rearrangement joins TRBV11-2 to TRBJ2-4, with D perhaps matching TRBD2 (5 bases). This receptor was obtained from an older man with active or convalescent COVID-19. CDR3 sequence: CASVGLARGKNIQYF. In DNA, the CDR3 is TGTGCCAGCGTCGGCCTAGCCCGGGGCAAAAACATTCAGTACTTC.